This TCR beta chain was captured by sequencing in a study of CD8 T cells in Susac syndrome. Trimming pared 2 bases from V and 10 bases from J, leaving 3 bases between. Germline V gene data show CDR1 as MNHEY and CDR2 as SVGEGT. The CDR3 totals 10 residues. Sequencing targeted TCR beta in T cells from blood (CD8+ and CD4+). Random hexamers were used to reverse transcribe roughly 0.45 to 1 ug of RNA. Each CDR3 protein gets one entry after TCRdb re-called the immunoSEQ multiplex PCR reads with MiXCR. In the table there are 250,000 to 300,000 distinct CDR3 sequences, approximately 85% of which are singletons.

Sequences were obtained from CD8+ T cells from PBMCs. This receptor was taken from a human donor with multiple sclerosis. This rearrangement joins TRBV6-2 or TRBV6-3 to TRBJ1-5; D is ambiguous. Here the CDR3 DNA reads TGTGCCAGCAGTTACGATCCCCAGCATTTT. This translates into CASSYDPQHF.